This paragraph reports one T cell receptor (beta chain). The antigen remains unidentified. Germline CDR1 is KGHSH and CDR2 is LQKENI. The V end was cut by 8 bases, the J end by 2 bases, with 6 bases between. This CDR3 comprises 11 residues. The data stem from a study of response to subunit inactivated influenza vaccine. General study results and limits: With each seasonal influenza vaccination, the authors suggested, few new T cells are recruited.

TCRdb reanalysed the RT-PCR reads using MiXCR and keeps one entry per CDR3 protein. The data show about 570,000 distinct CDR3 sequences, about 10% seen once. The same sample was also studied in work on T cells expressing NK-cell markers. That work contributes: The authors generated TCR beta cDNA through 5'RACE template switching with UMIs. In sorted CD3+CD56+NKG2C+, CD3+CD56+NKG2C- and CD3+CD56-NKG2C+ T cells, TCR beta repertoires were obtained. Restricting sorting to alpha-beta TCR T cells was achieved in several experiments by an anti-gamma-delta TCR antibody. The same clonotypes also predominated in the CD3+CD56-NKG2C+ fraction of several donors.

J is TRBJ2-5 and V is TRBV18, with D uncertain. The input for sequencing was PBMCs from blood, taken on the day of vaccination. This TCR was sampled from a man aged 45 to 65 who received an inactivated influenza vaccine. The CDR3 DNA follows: TGTGCCAGCGGCCTACAAGAGACCCAGTACTTC. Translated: CASGLQETQYF. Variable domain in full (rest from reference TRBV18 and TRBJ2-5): NAGVMQNPRHLVRRRGQEARLRCSPMKGHSHVYWYRQLPEEGLKFMVYLQKENIIDESGMPKERFSAEFPKEGPSILRIQQVVRGDSAAYFCASGLQETQYFGPGTRLLVL.